This record looks at one TCR beta chain sequence and its context. Its antigen is unknown. Treatment of the sample: oral pan-JAK inhibitor, 5-10 mg twice daily. Samples from alopecia areata patients were lesional scalp punch biopsies and peripheral blood. Germline CDR1 reads MGHRA; CDR2 reads YSYEKL. V lost 6 bases, J lost 3 bases, and 4 bases stayed unmatched. This CDR3 has 13 amino acids. These data belong to a study of CD8+ T cells in alopecia areata. Investigators isolated RNA and reverse transcribed it into cDNA to act as the sequencing template. Sequencing used immunoSEQ multiplex PCR; TCRdb keeps in-frame clones, though not all of them. This table holds under 200,000 clones, roughly two thirds found once. Study-wide results and caveats: Alphabeta T cells residing in normal skin are also sequenced in scalp samples. Tofacitinib significantly brought down scalp clonality and expanded CD8+ clones among top 100.

This TCR was sampled from a human donor with alopecia areata. The specimen comprised CD4+ T cells sorted from blood, sampled at week 4, from a patient treated with tofacitinib. The J gene is TRBJ1-2, the V gene TRBV4-1; 7 positions agree with TRBD1. For the CDR3, the DNA is TGCGCCAGCAGTCCCGACAGGGACTATGGCTACACCTTC. This sequence encodes CASSPDRDYGYTF.